The rows below give T cell receptor beta chains drawn from one sample of a study of T cell responses to AZD1222 COVID-19 vaccine. Here immunoSEQ multiplex PCR was the method, and the copy in TCRdb shows in-frame clones only, minus some. Counted here are 110,000 to 150,000 clones, 92% occurring once; the ten biggest clones make up 3% to 4%. The sample here was peripheral blood, taken 28 days after the second AZD1222 dose. The source is an adult who received the AZD1222 COVID-19 vaccine. CDR3s include the opening cysteine and the closing phenylalanine or tryptophan. Fields, in order: J gene, clone size, V gene, D gene, CDR3 protein, CDR3 DNA. A D gene is named only where the DNA matches it firmly. Size values are once, few and many counts, or a class for expanded clones, and some rows have none.

J: TRBJ1-4
size: -
V: TRBV6-1
D: -
CDR3: CASSEIGEVGKLFF
DNA: TGTGCCAGCAGTGAAATAGGGGAGGTGGGAAAACTGTTTTTT

J: TRBJ2-7
size: -
V: TRBV5-4
D: -
CDR3: CASSLEGKSYEQYF
DNA: TGTGCCAGCAGCTTGGAAGGGAAGTCCTACGAGCAGTACTTC

J: TRBJ1-2
size: -
V: TRBV10-2
D: TRBD1
CDR3: CASTPGQGGGYTF
DNA: TGCGCCAGCACTCCGGGACAGGGAGGCGGCTACACCTTC

J: TRBJ1-2
size: -
V: TRBV28
D: TRBD1
CDR3: CASSLGTGKVRGYTF
DNA: TGTGCCAGCAGTTTAGGGACAGGGAAGGTCCGTGGCTACACCTTC

J: TRBJ2-7
size: -
V: TRBV4-3
D: TRBD1
CDR3: CASSPYGTGGGYEQYF
DNA: TGCGCCAGCAGCCCATATGGGACAGGGGGAGGATACGAGCAGTACTTC

J: TRBJ2-1
size: -
V: TRBV5-1
D: -
CDR3: CASSFFAGLRSYNEQFF
DNA: TGCGCCAGCAGCTTCTTCGCAGGCCTCCGCTCCTACAATGAGCAGTTCTTC

J: TRBJ1-3
size: once
V: TRBV28
D: -
CDR3: CASSSKGEAGNTIYF
DNA: TGTGCCAGCAGTTCCAAGGGAGAAGCTGGAAACACCATATATTTT

J: TRBJ2-7
size: -
V: TRBV6-5
D: TRBD1
CDR3: CASTARQGRYEQYF
DNA: TGTGCCAGCACCGCTAGACAGGGGAGATACGAGCAGTACTTC

J: TRBJ1-1
size: -
V: TRBV9
D: TRBD1
CDR3: CASSARQGKDTEAFF
DNA: TGTGCCAGCAGCGCTAGACAGGGGAAGGACACTGAAGCTTTCTTT

J: TRBJ1-6
size: -
V: TRBV9
D: TRBD1
CDR3: CASSGGDRRNSPLHF
DNA: TGTGCCAGCAGCGGAGGGGACAGAAGAAATTCACCCCTCCACTTT

J: TRBJ1-2
size: -
V: TRBV14
D: -
CDR3: CASSLLGGASGYTF
DNA: TGTGCCAGCAGCCTCCTGGGGGGGGCTTCTGGCTACACCTTC

J: TRBJ1-2
size: once
V: TRBV6-6
D: -
CDR3: CASSSRDGYTF
DNA: TGTGCCAGCAGCTCGAGGGATGGCTACACCTTC